Each of the 30 T cell receptor beta chains below was sequenced from the same sample in a study of blood T cell repertoires in COVID-19. Clones were sequenced by immunoSEQ multiplex PCR, and TCRdb holds only the in-frame ones, with some missing. The sample holds roughly 97,000 clones, roughly 90% seen once. The sample was peripheral blood. The receptors originated from a human donor in a cohort sampled during active COVID-19.

The chain combines TRBV13 with TRBJ2-7; 14 bases line up with TRBD2. There are 15 residues in the CDR3. With V trimmed by 4 bases and J by 9 bases, 8 bases remained unmatched. CDR1 PRHDT and CDR2 FYEKMQ come from the germline V gene (reference sequence). In DNA, the CDR3 is TGTGCCAGCAGCTCGGGACTAGCGGGAGAGACGGGGCAGTACTTC. Amino acid sequence: CASSSGLAGETGQYF. Filled out from reference TRBV13 and TRBJ2-7, the complete variable domain reads AAGVIQSPRHLIKEKRETATLKCYPIPRHDTVYWYQQGPGQDPQFLISFYEKMQSDKGSIPDRFSAQQFSDYHSELNMSSLELGDSALYFCASSSGLAGETGQYFGPGTRLTVT.

This clone was seen a single time. The chain is built from TRBV12-3 or TRBV12-4 and TRBJ1-4, with TRBD1 as a possible D gene (5 bases). The CDR3 runs 13 residues. Trimming took 4 bases from V and 6 from J, leaving 9 bases between them. The CDR3 DNA is TGTGCCAGCAGTTACAGGAGAGATGAAAAACTGTTTTTT. It translates to CASSYRRDEKLFF.

Only one count was recorded for this clone. The chain employs TRBV11-1 and TRBJ2-7; tentatively, D is TRBD2 (5 bases). The V end lost 3 bases, the J end lost 2 bases, and 11 bases lay between the germline ends. The CDR3 extends over 14 amino acids. Per the germline V gene, CDR1 is SGHAT and CDR2 is FQDESV (reference sequence). CDR3 region: CASSFGGRTYEQYF. The DNA of the CDR3 is TGTGCCAGCAGCTTTGGAGGACGAACCTACGAGCAGTACTTC.

This chain links TRBV15 with TRBJ2-7; D is undetermined. V was clipped by 3 bases and J by 0 bases, with 3 bases between them. The CDR3 runs 12 residues. CDR1 and CDR2 from the germline V gene are LNHNV and YYDKDF (reference sequence). DNA for the CDR3: TGTGCCACCAGCAGCAGCTCCTACGAGCAGTACTTC. It codes for CATSSSSYEQYF.

This chain uses TRBV4-3 with TRBJ2-7, with 12 bases lining up with TRBD2. With 3 bases clipped from V and 2 bases from J, the junction kept 2 bases outside the gene matches. This CDR3 has 15 amino acids. Per germline, CDR1 LGHNA and CDR2 YSLEER. The CDR3 loop reads CASSQTSGGAYEQYF. DNA for the CDR3: TGCGCCAGCAGCCAGACTAGCGGGGGAGCCTACGAGCAGTACTTC.

J is TRBJ2-7 and V is TRBV7-9, with D perhaps TRBD2 (6 bases). CDR3 size: 13 residues. Trimming cost V 6 bases and J 0 bases, with 9 bases left between them. Germline lookup yields CDR1 SEHNR and CDR2 FQNEAQ (reference sequence). CDR3 DNA sequence: TGTGCCAGCAGTTCGGGACTCTCCTACGAGCAGTACTTC. It translates to CASSSGLSYEQYF.

The V call is TRBV2, the J call TRBJ2-7, with D unresolved. Looked up from germline, CDR1 is SNHLY and CDR2 is FYNNEI. Trimming removed 3 bases from V and 3 bases from J, with 15 bases in between. The CDR3 sequence is 15 residues long. CDR3 nucleotides: TGTGCCAGCAGTGATTGGCGCGGCAGCCTCTACGAGCAGTACTTC. Translation gives CASSDWRGSLYEQYF.

The chain couples TRBV12-3 or TRBV12-4 to TRBJ2-7; 9 bases match TRBD1. The CDR3 covers 13 residues. The J segment lost 3 bases and the V segment lost 6 bases, leaving 3 bases of the junction unmatched. The CDR3 sequence: CASSAGQGYEQYF. In DNA, the CDR3 is TGTGCCAGCAGCGCGGGACAGGGCTACGAGCAGTACTTC.

V is TRBV6-5 and J is TRBJ1-1, with 7 bases aligning to TRBD1. V gave up 5 bases and J gave up 3 bases; unmatched junction bases: 3. The germline gives CDR1 MNHEY, CDR2 SVGAGI. This CDR3 region has 13 residues. CDR3 in DNA: TGTGCCAGCAGTAGACAGGGTCACACTGAAGCTTTCTTT. Protein sequence: CASSRQGHTEAFF.

This chain joins TRBV7-2 and TRBJ1-1, with 8 nucleotides matching TRBD1. J lost 4 bases, V lost 4 bases, and 8 bases had no gene match. The CDR3 length is 15 residues. Germline lookup yields CDR1 SGHTA and CDR2 FQGNSA. CDR3 sequence reads: CASSSWTGIVTEAFF. The CDR3 DNA sequence: TGTGCCAGCAGCTCCTGGACAGGGATTGTCACTGAAGCTTTCTTT. The complete variable domain, with remaining parts taken from reference TRBV7-2 and TRBJ1-1, reads GAGVSQSPSNKVTEKGKDVELRCDPISGHTALYWYRQSLGQGLEFLIYFQGNSAPDKSGLPSDRFSAERTGGSVSTLTIQRTQQEDSAVYLCASSSWTGIVTEAFFGQGTRLTVV.

V usage is TRBV7-9 and J usage is TRBJ1-4; D ambiguous. The V gene lost 5 bases and the J gene lost 6 bases, with 13 bases spanning the gap. The CDR3 is 14 amino acids. The germline gives CDR1 SEHNR, CDR2 FQNEAQ (reference sequence). The CDR3 DNA reads as TGTGCCAGCAGCCCTTCGGGATTCGATGAAAAACTGTTTTTT. Amino acids: CASSPSGFDEKLFF.

The CDR3 region has the DNA TGTGCCACCTCAGCAGGGGGTAGAGGGATGGGCTATGGCTACACCTTC. Translating it yields CATSAGGRGMGYGYTF. The V and J genes are TRBV28 and TRBJ1-2; TRBD1 matches 7 bases. Trimming removed 10 bases from V and 4 bases from J; junction bases left unmatched: 18. CDR3 length equals 16 residues. From germline, CDR1 is MDHEN and CDR2 SYDVKM.

The J gene is TRBJ1-2, the V gene TRBV24-1, with TRBD1 as a possible D gene (6 bases). From germline, CDR1 is KGHDR and CDR2 SFDVKD. Trimming cost V 8 bases and J 7 bases, with 28 bases left between them. This CDR3 spans 17 amino acids. CDR3 residues: CATILPGGETPLGGYTF. The CDR3 coding sequence is TGTGCCACCATACTCCCGGGGGGCGAAACCCCCTTGGGTGGCTACACCTTC.

The chain couples TRBV20-1 to TRBJ2-7, with 8 bases that match TRBD2. The germline CDR1 and CDR2 sequences are DFQATT and SNEGSKA (reference sequence). V was clipped by 3 bases and J by 6 bases; unmatched bases: 16. The length of the CDR3 is 16 residues. CDR3 sequence (DNA): TGCAGTGCTAGTCAAAGCGGGAGAGGGGATGGGGGCGAGCAGTACTTC. Translated: CSASQSGRGDGGEQYF.

The genes are TRBV2 and TRBJ1-6, with 9 bases matching TRBD1. V shed 5 bases and J 10 bases; nucleotides not matched to a gene: 6. The CDR3 totals 14 residues. The germline V gene has CDR1 SNHLY and CDR2 FYNNEI. DNA for the CDR3: TGTGCCAGCAGTAGGACAGGGGTCGGCTCACCCCTCCACTTT. It codes for CASSRTGVGSPLHF.

The gene calls are TRBV6-5 and TRBJ2-5, with D tentatively TRBD2 (5 bases). The V end lost 0 bases, the J end lost 7 bases, and 15 bases lay between the germline ends. Per the germline V gene, CDR1 is MNHEY and CDR2 is SVGAGI. The CDR3 is 15 amino acids. CDR3 DNA: TGTGCCAGCAGTTACTCGAGGCCCTCGGCGGGGACCCAGTACTTC. Amino acids: CASSYSRPSAGTQYF.

The rearrangement links TRBV12-5 to TRBJ2-1; 13 nucleotides line up with TRBD2. Germline lookup yields CDR1 LGHNT and CDR2 FRNRAP. The CDR3 is 19 residues long. After removal of 1 base from V and 1 base from J, the junction contained 7 bases not matched to a gene. The CDR3 here is CASGLGWTSGSSSYNEQFF. The CDR3 coding sequence is TGTGCTAGTGGTTTGGGATGGACTAGCGGGAGTAGTTCCTACAATGAGCAGTTCTTC.

The chain combines TRBV2 with TRBJ2-6, with D possibly TRBD1 on 6 matching bases. CDR3 length equals 18 residues. Germline CDR1 is SNHLY and CDR2 is FYNNEI. V was shortened by 4 bases and J by 0 bases, with 16 bases between the two germline ends. CDR3 amino acids: CASSVESGQSSGANVLTF. In DNA, the CDR3 is TGTGCCAGCAGTGTTGAGAGTGGACAGTCCTCTGGGGCCAACGTCCTGACTTTC. Supplemented by reference TRBV2 and TRBJ2-6, the full variable domain reads EPEVTQTPSHQVTQMGQEVILRCVPISNHLYFYWYRQILGQKVEFLVSFYNNEISEKSEIFDDQFSVERPDGSNFTLKIRSTKLEDSAMYFCASSVESGQSSGANVLTFGAGSRLTVL.

This clone was counted a single time. The chain recombines TRBV30 with TRBJ1-2, with 9 bases lining up with TRBD1. This CDR3 is built from 15 residues. V dropped 6 bases and J dropped 8; count of bases not matched to a gene: 16. The germline V gene encodes CDR1 GTSNPN and CDR2 SVGIG (reference sequence). The chain's CDR3 is CACIRKRQGVGGYTF. For the CDR3, the DNA is TGTGCCTGCATCAGAAAGAGACAGGGGGTAGGGGGCTACACCTTC.

The sample holds one count of this clone. This chain connects TRBV9 to TRBJ1-1; D ambiguous. This CDR3 has 13 amino acids. V was pared by 4 bases and J by 1 base, with 8 bases between. CDR1 SGDLS and CDR2 YYNGEE come from the germline V gene. The CDR3 DNA is TGTGCCAGCAGCCCGCTCGGGAACACTGAAGCTTTCTTT. This sequence encodes CASSPLGNTEAFF.

This chain uses TRBV6-2 or TRBV6-3 with TRBJ2-5; TRBD1 aligns across 9 bases. V lost 4 bases and J lost 4; bases outside the gene matches: 10. Germline V CDR1 and CDR2: MNHEY, SVGEGT. This CDR3 spans 16 amino acids. DNA of the CDR3: TGTGCCAGCAGTTTCCTCTCGCCGGGACAGGGAGAGACCCAGTACTTC. This gives the protein CASSFLSPGQGETQYF.

The V gene is TRBV7-8, the J gene TRBJ2-7; D unresolved. V was pared by 3 bases and J by 1 base, with 7 bases between. The germline V gene encodes CDR1 SGHVS and CDR2 FQNEAQ. The CDR3 loop spans 13 amino acids. The CDR3: CASSFTASYEQYF. The CDR3 DNA is TGTGCCAGCAGCTTCACTGCTTCCTACGAGCAGTACTTC.

V usage is TRBV4-3 and J usage is TRBJ2-1; the D gene is possibly TRBD1 (6 bases). This CDR3 is 15 amino acids long. V shed 1 base and J shed 9 bases, with 16 bases lying between them. The V gene's germline CDR1 is LGHNA and CDR2 YSLEER. This CDR3 reads CASSQGEGTYGEQFF. The CDR3 DNA reads as TGCGCCAGCAGCCAAGGGGAAGGGACATATGGTGAGCAGTTCTTC.

The chain couples TRBV5-4 to TRBJ2-5; TRBD2 might be the D (6 bases). The germline V gene encodes CDR1 SGHNT and CDR2 YYREEE (reference sequence). Trimming removed 0 bases from V and 7 bases from J, with 16 bases in between. The CDR3 has 15 amino acids. Here the CDR3 reads CASSLGAGRGWTQYF. CDR3 sequence (DNA): TGTGCCAGCAGCTTGGGAGCGGGCCGGGGGTGGACCCAGTACTTC.

The chain joins TRBV11-3 to TRBJ2-7; weak D call: TRBD1 (5 bases). V was shortened by 3 bases and J by 2 bases, with 14 bases between the two germline ends. This CDR3 spans 15 amino acids. Per germline, CDR1 SGHNT and CDR2 YENEEA. CDR3 in amino acids: CASSFQAGPPYEQYF. For the CDR3, the DNA is TGTGCCAGCAGCTTCCAAGCAGGGCCCCCCTACGAGCAGTACTTC.

V usage is TRBV10-2 and J usage is TRBJ2-7, with D perhaps TRBD1 (7 bases). Germline CDR1 WSHSY, CDR2 SAAADI. The CDR3 loop spans 13 amino acids. V lost 4 bases and J 4 bases, leaving 11 bases between the germline ends. The CDR3 DNA follows: TGCGCCAGCAGTGCACAGGGGAGGTACGAGCAGTACTTC. Translating it yields CASSAQGRYEQYF.

The chain links TRBV14 to TRBJ1-1, with D perhaps matching TRBD1 (5 bases). Germline lookup yields CDR1 SGHDN and CDR2 FVKESK. Trimming pared 4 bases from V and 5 bases from J, leaving 17 bases between. The CDR3 spans 15 residues. CDR3 bases: TGTGCCAGCAGCCCCCTGGGGCAATCTGGGACTGAAGCTTTCTTT. Protein product: CASSPLGQSGTEAFF.

The chain combines TRBV19 with TRBJ1-1; D remains unclear. CDR3 length: 14 amino acids. The germline gives CDR1 LNHDA, CDR2 SQIVND (reference sequence). V lost 3 bases and J 2 bases, leaving 10 bases between the germline ends. This CDR3 reads CASSMRRFNTEAFF. CDR3 sequence (DNA): TGTGCCAGTAGTATGCGAAGATTTAACACTGAAGCTTTCTTT.

The chain carries TRBV27 and TRBJ2-1, with D maybe TRBD2 (5 bases). The CDR3 length is 13 residues. Trimming left V 4 bases short and J 15 bases short, with 19 bases between. Germline-derived CDR1 and CDR2 are MNHEY and SMNVEV (reference sequence). Written as DNA, the CDR3 is TGTGCCAGCAGTTCACGTGGGGTACTAGTACCGTTCTTC. Protein product: CASSSRGVLVPFF.

V and J are TRBV19 and TRBJ1-1; D unresolved. The germline CDR1 and CDR2 sequences are LNHDA and SQIVND (reference sequence). Trimming removed 0 bases from V and 5 bases from J, with 10 bases in between. The CDR3 totals 14 residues. In DNA, the CDR3 is TGTGCCAGTAGTATAGATCCCGCCGGGACTGAAGCTTTCTTT. This gives the protein CASSIDPAGTEAFF.